The sample holds a few counts of the clone carrying this TCR beta chain. The antigen remains undetermined. CDR1 and CDR2 (germline): MDHEN, SYDVKM. This CDR3 comprises 15 residues. The V end lost 1 base, the J end lost 7 bases, and 16 bases lay between the germline ends. MiXCR, run by TCRdb on the 5' RACE reads, gives a single entry per CDR3 protein. The sample lists a few hundred thousand distinct CDR3 sequences; roughly 13% were seen once. This record comes from a study of identical twins. Study-wide points: Whereas memory repertoires showed no such difference, abundant cord blood beta clonotypes carried fewer insertions.

Another study also made use of these data, one on yellow fever vaccine responses in identical twins.

The sequence was collected from a woman under 30 in good health. This sequence joins TRBV28 and TRBJ2-5; possible D gene TRBD2, 5 bases. The specimen sequenced was CD4+ T cells sorted from blood. The CDR3 is CASSLSAGIRGTQYF. The CDR3 DNA sequence: TGTGCCAGCAGTTTATCCGCAGGCATCCGGGGGACCCAGTACTTC.